One sample yielded the 14 T cell receptor beta chains listed below, sequenced in a study of immune heterogeneity within non-small cell lung tumors. Bulk tumor gDNA, about 640 ng per sample, served as the TCR template. Several far-apart biopsies were taken per primary tumor during surgery. Surgery that was curative in intent was performed on patients with untreated, newly diagnosed non-small cell lung cancer. CDR3 of TCR beta was amplified by multiplex PCR that used 32 V and 13 J primers. TCRdb re-called the multiplex PCR reads with MiXCR, one entry per CDR3 protein. The data show some 10,000 distinct CDR3 sequences, with 25% to 30% seen just once and 10% to 15% held by the top ten. Sequenced sample: lung tumor tissue. All receptors come from a man aged 45 to 65 with non-small cell lung cancer.

This clonotype was seen more than once but under ten times. The gene calls are TRBV7-2 and TRBJ1-4; 7 positions match TRBD1. This CDR3 has 16 amino acids. With 5 bases clipped from V and 3 bases from J, the junction kept 9 bases outside the gene matches. CDR1 is SGHTA and CDR2 is FQGNSA in the germline V gene. CDR3 protein: CASSPRQGEANEKLFF. CDR3 nucleotides: TGTGCCAGCAGCCCACGACAGGGTGAGGCTAATGAAAAACTGTTTTTT.

This clonotype showed up many times. The CDR3, as DNA: TGTGCCAGCAGTGTGAACCAGGACTCTGGGGCCAACGTCCTGACTTTC. This translates into CASSVNQDSGANVLTF. The chain couples TRBV6-1 to TRBJ2-6, with D hard to call. The germline gives CDR1 MNHNS, CDR2 SASEGT. Deletions cut 4 bases from V and 0 bases from J, with 10 bases between. This CDR3 has 16 residues.

Within the sample, this clonotype is medium-sized (0.01 to 0.1%). The rearrangement uses TRBV2 and TRBJ1-1, with D unclear. Germline values: CDR1 SNHLY, CDR2 FYNNEI. The CDR3 consists of 13 residues. Trimming left V 6 bases short and J 0 bases short, with 8 bases between. CDR3 nucleotide sequence: TGTGCCAGCAGAGGAGACATGAACACTGAAGCTTTCTTT. As protein: CASRGDMNTEAFF.

This clonotype has more than one count but fewer than ten. The chain combines TRBV14 with TRBJ1-5, with unresolved D. The V end lost 4 bases, the J end lost 1 base, and 17 bases lay between the germline ends. Germline V gene data show CDR1 as SGHDN and CDR2 as FVKESK. CDR3 length equals 17 residues. The CDR3: CASSRTAHMRSNQPQHF. The CDR3 coding sequence is TGTGCCAGCAGCCGGACCGCTCATATGAGGAGCAATCAGCCCCAGCATTTT.

The sample holds many counts of this clonotype. The V and J genes are TRBV5-1 and TRBJ2-1; 8 bases map to TRBD1. Germline-derived CDR1 and CDR2 are SGHRS and YFSETQ. Trimming cost V 2 bases and J 9 bases; bases outside gene matches: 10. This CDR3 region has 15 residues. CDR3: CASSFSGGAALEQFF. For the CDR3, the DNA is TGCGCCAGCAGCTTTTCAGGGGGCGCAGCCCTTGAGCAGTTCTTC.

The chain joins TRBV5-6 to TRBJ1-2; 7 bases align to TRBD1. Trimming removed 0 bases from V and 1 base from J; junction bases left unmatched: 9. The CDR3 runs to 17 residues. CDR1 is SGHDT, CDR2 YYEEEE, per germline. The CDR3 spells CASSLAGTEVFNYGYTF. The CDR3 DNA sequence: TGTGCCAGCAGCTTGGCTGGGACAGAGGTCTTTAACTATGGCTACACCTTC.

In this sample, this clonotype turned up a few times. This rearrangement joins TRBV7-8 to TRBJ2-3; D is uncertain. Germline V gene lookup returns CDR1 SGHVS and CDR2 FQNEAQ. The length of the CDR3 is 15 residues. V was pared by 5 bases and J by 0 bases, with 12 bases between. Here the CDR3 reads CASSPRLSSTDTQYF. The CDR3 nucleotides read TGTGCCAGCAGCCCACGGTTATCAAGCACAGATACGCAGTATTTT. The full variable domain, in which reference TRBV7-8 and TRBJ2-3 provide the parts outside the CDR3, is GAGVSQSPRYKVAKRGQDVALRCDPISGHVSLFWYQQALGQGPEFLTYFQNEAQLDKSGLPSDRFFAERPEGSVSTLKIQRTQQEDSAVYLCASSPRLSSTDTQYFGPGTRLTVL.

A note on this clonotype: Here the CDR3 omits its conserved ending phenylalanine or tryptophan, so a read error is the likely source. The DNA is omitted, as the CDR3 cannot be located on it reliably, and the CDR3 follows TCRdb's listing. The V call is TRBV18, the J call TRBJ2-7; the DNA was not compared with TRBD1, the D call given in the table. With termini counted, the CDR3 has 14 amino acids. CDR1 is KGHSH, CDR2 LQKENI, per germline. This CDR3 is CASSSGSPLYEHYS.

As for this clonotype: One base away lies a much larger clone, so this may be a sequencing read error. J is TRBJ2-7 and V is TRBV30; D assignment may be TRBD1 or TRBD2 (5 bases each). The CDR3 contains 17 residues. Germline V gene lookup returns CDR1 GTSNPN and CDR2 SVGIG (reference sequence). V lost 0 bases to trimming and J lost 6 bases, with 24 bases between them. CDR3 sequence reads: CAWSVSEGIRLSSEQYF. The CDR3 DNA reads as TGTGCCTGGAGTGTCTCAGAGGGGATCCGGCTTTCAAGCGAGCAGTACTTC.

This clonotype came up a few times. CDR3 region: CASSETPGQGHEKLFF. The CDR3 DNA reads TGTGCCAGCAGCGAAACGCCGGGACAGGGGCATGAAAAACTGTTTTTT. J is TRBJ1-4 and V is TRBV6-1, with 10 bases identical to TRBD1. The CDR3 extends over 16 amino acids. Germline CDR1 reads MNHNS; CDR2 reads SASEGT. V dropped 6 bases and J dropped 6; count of bases not matched to a gene: 10.

This clonotype was counted only a few times. The chain is built from TRBV30 and TRBJ2-2, with a weak D call TRBD2 (5 bases). Germline loops: CDR1 GTSNPN, CDR2 SVGIG (reference sequence). CDR3 length: 14 residues. Trimming left V 2 bases short and J 5 bases short, with 12 bases between. CDR3: CAWSSGILTGELFF. The CDR3 DNA reads as TGTGCCTGGAGTTCCGGGATCCTGACCGGGGAGCTGTTTTTT. Filled out from reference TRBV30 and TRBJ2-2, the complete variable domain reads SQTIHQWPATLVQPVGSPLSLECTVEGTSNPNLYWYRQAAGRGLQLLFYSVGIGQISSEVPQNLSASRPQDRQFILSSKKLLLSDSGFYLCAWSSGILTGELFFGEGSRLTVL.

This clonotype rates as medium-sized. The rearrangement joins TRBV15 to TRBJ2-5; D not certain. In germline, CDR1 is LNHNV, CDR2 YYDKDF (reference sequence). V was shortened by 0 bases and J by 3 bases, with 8 bases between the two germline ends. The CDR3 covers 14 residues. In DNA form, the CDR3 reads TGTGCCACCAGCAGAGATCGTTGGGAAGAGACCCAGTACTTC. Translating it yields CATSRDRWEETQYF.

The chain joins TRBV6-4 to TRBJ2-3; D might be TRBD2 (5 bases). Looked up from germline, CDR1 is MRHNA and CDR2 is SNTAGT. The CDR3 has 13 amino acids. Trimming took 3 bases from V and 1 from J, leaving 5 bases between them. CDR3: CASSERGTDTQYF. CDR3 in DNA: TGTGCCAGCAGTGAGCGGGGCACAGATACGCAGTATTTT.

This clonotype is termed medium-sized. The chain uses TRBV20-1 and TRBJ1-4; 7 positions match TRBD1. The CDR3 covers 14 residues. Trimming cost V 6 bases and J 5 bases; bases outside gene matches: 9. Germline lookup yields CDR1 DFQATT and CDR2 SNEGSKA (reference sequence). DNA of the CDR3: TGCAGTGCCCCTCAGAGGGGGCCAAATGAAAAACTGTTTTTT. This gives the protein CSAPQRGPNEKLFF.